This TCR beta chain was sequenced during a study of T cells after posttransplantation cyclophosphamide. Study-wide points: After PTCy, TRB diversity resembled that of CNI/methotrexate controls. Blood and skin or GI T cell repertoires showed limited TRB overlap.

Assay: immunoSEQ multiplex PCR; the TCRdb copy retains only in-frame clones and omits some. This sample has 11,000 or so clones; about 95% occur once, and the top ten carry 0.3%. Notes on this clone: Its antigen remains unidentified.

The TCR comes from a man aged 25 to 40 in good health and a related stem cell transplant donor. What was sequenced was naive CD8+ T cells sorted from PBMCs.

The DNA for the CDR3 is TGTGCCAGCAGTTTGGAGGGCCCCGGGAGCTATGGCTACACCTTC. This gives the protein CASSLEGPGSYGYTF. The V call is TRBV6-5, the J call TRBJ1-2; D ambiguous. Germline-derived CDR1 and CDR2 are MNHEY and SVGAGI. There are 15 residues in the CDR3. V dropped 4 bases and J dropped 4 bases, with 16 bases sitting between them.